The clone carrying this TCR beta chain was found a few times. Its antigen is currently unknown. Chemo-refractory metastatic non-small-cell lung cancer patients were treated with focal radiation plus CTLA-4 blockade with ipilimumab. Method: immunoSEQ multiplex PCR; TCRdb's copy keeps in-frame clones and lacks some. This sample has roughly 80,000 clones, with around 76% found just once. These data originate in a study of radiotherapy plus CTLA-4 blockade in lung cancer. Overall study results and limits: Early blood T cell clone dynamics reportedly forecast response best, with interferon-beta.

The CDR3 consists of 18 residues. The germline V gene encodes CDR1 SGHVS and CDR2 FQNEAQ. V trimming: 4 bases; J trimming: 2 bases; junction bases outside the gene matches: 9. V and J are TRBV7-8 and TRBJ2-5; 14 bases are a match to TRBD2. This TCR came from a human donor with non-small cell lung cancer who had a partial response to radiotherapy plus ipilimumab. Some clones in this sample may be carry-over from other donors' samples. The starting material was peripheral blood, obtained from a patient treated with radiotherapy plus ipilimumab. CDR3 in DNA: TGTGCCAGCAGCTCCCTTAAACGGACTAGCGGGGGGCAAGAGACCCAGTACTTC. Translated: CASSSLKRTSGGQETQYF. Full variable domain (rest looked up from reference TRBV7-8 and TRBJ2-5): GAGVSQSPRYKVAKRGQDVALRCDPISGHVSLFWYQQALGQGPEFLTYFQNEAQLDKSGLPSDRFFAERPEGSVSTLKIQRTQQEDSAVYLCASSSLKRTSGGQETQYFGPGTRLLVL.